These 5 T cell receptor beta chains came from one sample sequenced in a study of blood T cells in healthy people across ages. Combining a sample-barcoded 5' primer with a J-beta primer mix, a second PCR ran for roughly 7 to 11 cycles. TCRdb reanalysed the 5' RACE reads using MiXCR and keeps one entry per CDR3 protein. The sample holds around 1,700,000 distinct CDR3 sequences; 28% are singletons and the top ten take less than 9.5%. Sequencing used blood. The receptors stem from a woman in her 30s in good health.

In its sample, this clonotype was seen a few times. This rearrangement joins TRBV29-1 to TRBJ2-1; TRBD2 is a possible D gene (5 bases). The length of the CDR3 is 15 residues. The germline gives CDR1 SQVTM, CDR2 ANQGSEA. V lost 4 bases, J lost 5 bases, and 18 bases lay in between. For the CDR3, the DNA is TGCAGCGTTGTATATCCCAGCGGCTTTAACAATGAGCAGTTCTTC. Encoded protein: CSVVYPSGFNNEQFF.

This clonotype was seen more than once but under ten times. The chain employs TRBV10-1 and TRBJ2-5; D gene ambiguous. Germline values: CDR1 WNHNN, CDR2 SYGVQD (reference sequence). V was trimmed by 3 bases and J by 5 bases, leaving 10 bases between them. The CDR3 spans 13 residues. The CDR3 sequence: CASSDQLTETQYF. CDR3 DNA sequence: TGCGCCAGCAGTGATCAGTTGACGGAGACCCAGTACTTC.

This chain connects TRBV9 to TRBJ2-1; the match to TRBD2 covers 7 bases. V lost 1 base, J lost 9 bases, and 10 bases stayed unmatched. This CDR3 has 15 residues. Germline CDR1 and CDR2: SGDLS and YYNGEE. CDR3 amino acids: CASSVSTSEGSEQFF. The CDR3 nucleotides read TGTGCCAGCAGCGTATCAACTAGCGAGGGGAGTGAGCAGTTCTTC.

This chain connects TRBV12-3 or TRBV12-4 to TRBJ1-1; TRBD1 aligns across 8 bases. V lost 3 bases and J lost 7; bases outside the gene matches: 4. The CDR3 is 13 amino acids. Written as DNA, the CDR3 is TGTGCCAGCAGTTTCGCAGGGGGCCGTGAAGCTTTCTTT. Translated, it gives CASSFAGGREAFF.

This clonotype was recorded at least ten times. The J gene is TRBJ2-7, the V gene TRBV29-1; 8 bases fit TRBD1. V was clipped by 4 bases and J by 7 bases; unmatched bases: 12. Germline CDR1 reads SQVTM; CDR2 reads ANQGSEA. The CDR3 sequence is 14 residues long. In DNA form, the CDR3 reads TGCAGCGTTGGAAAAGGTCAGGGGGCTGAAGAGCAGTACTTC. Its protein product is CSVGKGQGAEEQYF.